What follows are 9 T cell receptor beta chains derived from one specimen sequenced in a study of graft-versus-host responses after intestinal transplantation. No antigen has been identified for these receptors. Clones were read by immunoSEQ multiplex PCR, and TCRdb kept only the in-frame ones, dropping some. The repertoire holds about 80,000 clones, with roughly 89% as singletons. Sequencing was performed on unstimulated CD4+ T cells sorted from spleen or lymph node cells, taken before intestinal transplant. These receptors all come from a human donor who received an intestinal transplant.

CDR3 residues: CAISEAREQYF. CDR3 DNA: TGTGCCATCAGTGAGGCCAGGGAGCAGTACTTC. The chain joins TRBV10-3 to TRBJ2-7; no clear D. V shed 2 bases and J shed 7 bases, with 6 bases lying between them. CDR1 and CDR2 from the germline V gene are ENHRY and SYGVKD. The CDR3 has 11 amino acids.

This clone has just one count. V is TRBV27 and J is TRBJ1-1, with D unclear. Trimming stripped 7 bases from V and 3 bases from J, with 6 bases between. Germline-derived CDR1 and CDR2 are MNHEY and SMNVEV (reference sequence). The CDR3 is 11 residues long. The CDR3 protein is CASTLYTEAFF. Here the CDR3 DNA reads TGTGCCAGCACCCTTTACACTGAAGCTTTCTTT.

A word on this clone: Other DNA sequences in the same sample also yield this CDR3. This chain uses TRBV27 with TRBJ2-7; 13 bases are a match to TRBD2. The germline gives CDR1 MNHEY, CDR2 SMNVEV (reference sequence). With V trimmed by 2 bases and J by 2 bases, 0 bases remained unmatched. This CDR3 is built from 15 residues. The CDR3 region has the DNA TGTGCCAGCAGTTTAGGGACTAGCGGGACCTACGAGCAGTACTTC. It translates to CASSLGTSGTYEQYF.

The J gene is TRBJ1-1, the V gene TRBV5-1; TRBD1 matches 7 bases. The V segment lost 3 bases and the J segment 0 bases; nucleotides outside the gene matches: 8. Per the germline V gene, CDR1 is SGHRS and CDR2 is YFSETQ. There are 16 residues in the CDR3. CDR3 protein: CASSSGQAFMNTEAFF. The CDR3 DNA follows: TGCGCCAGCAGCTCCGGACAGGCATTCATGAACACTGAAGCTTTCTTT.

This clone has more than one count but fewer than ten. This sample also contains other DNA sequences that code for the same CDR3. The CDR3, as DNA: TGTGCCAGCAGCCAAGACATCGCGGGGGCCTCCTACGAGCAGTACTTC. This gives the protein CASSQDIAGASYEQYF. The chain is built from TRBV4-2 and TRBJ2-7; tentatively, D is TRBD2 (7 bases). Trimming removed 0 bases at V and 0 bases at J, with 12 bases between. The length of the CDR3 is 16 residues. Germline V gene sequence: CDR1 LGHNA, CDR2 YNFKEQ.

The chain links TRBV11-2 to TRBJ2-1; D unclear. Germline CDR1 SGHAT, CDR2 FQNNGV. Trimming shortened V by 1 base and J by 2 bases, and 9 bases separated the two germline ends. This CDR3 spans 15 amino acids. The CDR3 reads CASSLGFGTYNEQFF. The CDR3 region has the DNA TGTGCCAGCAGCTTAGGGTTTGGCACCTACAATGAGCAGTTCTTC.

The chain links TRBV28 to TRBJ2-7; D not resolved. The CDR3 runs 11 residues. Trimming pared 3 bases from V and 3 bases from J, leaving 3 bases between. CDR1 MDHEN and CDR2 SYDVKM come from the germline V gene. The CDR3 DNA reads TGTGCCAGCAGTTTTAACTACGAGCAGTACTTC. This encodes CASSFNYEQYF.

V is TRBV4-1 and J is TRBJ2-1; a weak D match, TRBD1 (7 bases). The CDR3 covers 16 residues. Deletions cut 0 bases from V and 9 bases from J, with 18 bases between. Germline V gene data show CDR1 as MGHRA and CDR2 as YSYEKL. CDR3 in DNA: TGCGCCAGCAGCCAAGAAAAGAGGGGGCGGGATCGTGAGCAGTTCTTC. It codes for CASSQEKRGRDREQFF.

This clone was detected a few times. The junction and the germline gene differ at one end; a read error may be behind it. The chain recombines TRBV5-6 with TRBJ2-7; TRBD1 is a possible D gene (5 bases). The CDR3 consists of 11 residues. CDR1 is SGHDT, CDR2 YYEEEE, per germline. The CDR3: CASSTDRVLHF. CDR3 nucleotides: TGTGCCAGCAGCACCGACAGAGTCTTGCACTTC.